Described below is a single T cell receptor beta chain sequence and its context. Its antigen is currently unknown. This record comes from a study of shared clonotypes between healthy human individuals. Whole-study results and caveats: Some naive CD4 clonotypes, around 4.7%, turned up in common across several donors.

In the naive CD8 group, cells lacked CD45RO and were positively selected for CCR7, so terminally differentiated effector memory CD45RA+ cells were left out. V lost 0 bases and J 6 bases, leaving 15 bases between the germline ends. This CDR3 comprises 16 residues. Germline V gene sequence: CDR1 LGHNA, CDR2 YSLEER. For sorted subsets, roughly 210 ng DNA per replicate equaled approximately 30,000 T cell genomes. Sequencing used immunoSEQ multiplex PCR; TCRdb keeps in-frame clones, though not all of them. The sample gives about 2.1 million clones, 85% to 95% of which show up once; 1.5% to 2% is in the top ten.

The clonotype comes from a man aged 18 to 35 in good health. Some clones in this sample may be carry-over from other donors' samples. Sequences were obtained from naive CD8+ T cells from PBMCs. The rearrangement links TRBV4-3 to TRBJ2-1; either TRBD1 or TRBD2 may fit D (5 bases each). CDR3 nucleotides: TGCGCCAGCAGCCAAGAAACGTGGGGGAGTCGCAATGAGCAGTTCTTC. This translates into CASSQETWGSRNEQFF.